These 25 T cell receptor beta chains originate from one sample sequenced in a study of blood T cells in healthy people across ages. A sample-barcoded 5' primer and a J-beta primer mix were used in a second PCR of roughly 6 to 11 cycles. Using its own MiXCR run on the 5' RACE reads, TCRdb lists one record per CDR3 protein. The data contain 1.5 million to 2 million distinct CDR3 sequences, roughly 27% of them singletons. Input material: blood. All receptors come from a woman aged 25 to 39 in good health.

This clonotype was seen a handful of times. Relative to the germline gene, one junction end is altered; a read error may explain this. The CDR3 DNA reads TGTGCCAGCAGCTTGGGGGGTGGAGTGGCCAACGTCCGGACTTTC. As protein: CASSLGGGVANVRTF. This rearrangement joins TRBV11-2 to TRBJ2-6, with a weak D call TRBD2 (6 bases). The CDR3 contains 15 residues. Germline-derived CDR1 and CDR2 are SGHAT and FQNNGV.

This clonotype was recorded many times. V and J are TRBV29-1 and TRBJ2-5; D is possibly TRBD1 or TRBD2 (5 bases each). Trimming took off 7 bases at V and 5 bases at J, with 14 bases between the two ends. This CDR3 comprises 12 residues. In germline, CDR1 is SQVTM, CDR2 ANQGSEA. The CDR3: CSADPGLETQYF. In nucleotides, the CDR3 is TGCAGCGCCGACCCGGGGCTTGAGACCCAGTACTTC.

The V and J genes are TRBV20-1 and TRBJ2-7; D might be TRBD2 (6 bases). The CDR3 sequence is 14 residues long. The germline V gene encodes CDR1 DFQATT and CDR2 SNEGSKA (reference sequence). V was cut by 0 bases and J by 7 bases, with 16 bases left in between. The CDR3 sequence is CSARETRGTLEQYF. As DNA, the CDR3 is TGCAGTGCTAGAGAGACTAGAGGGACTCTGGAGCAGTACTTC.

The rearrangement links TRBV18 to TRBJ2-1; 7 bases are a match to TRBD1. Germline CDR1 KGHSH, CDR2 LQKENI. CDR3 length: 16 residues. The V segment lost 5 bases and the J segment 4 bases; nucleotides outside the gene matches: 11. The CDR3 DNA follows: TGTGCCAGCTCATCGGGACAGACTGTACTATACAATGAGCAGTTCTTC. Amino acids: CASSSGQTVLYNEQFF.

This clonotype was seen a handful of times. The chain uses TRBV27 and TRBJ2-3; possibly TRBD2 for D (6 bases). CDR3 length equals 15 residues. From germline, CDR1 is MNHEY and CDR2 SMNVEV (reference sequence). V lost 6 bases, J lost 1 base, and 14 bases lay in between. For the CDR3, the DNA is TGTGCCAGCAGCTCCCCGGGACTCGGCACAGATACGCAGTATTTT. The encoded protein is CASSSPGLGTDTQYF.

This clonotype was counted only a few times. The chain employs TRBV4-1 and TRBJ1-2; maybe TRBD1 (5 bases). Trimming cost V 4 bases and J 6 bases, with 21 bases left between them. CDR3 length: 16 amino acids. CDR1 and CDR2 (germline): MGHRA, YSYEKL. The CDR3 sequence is CASSRLPGVRVNGYTF. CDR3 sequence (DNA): TGCGCCAGCAGCCGGCTCCCGGGGGTCAGGGTGAATGGCTACACCTTC.

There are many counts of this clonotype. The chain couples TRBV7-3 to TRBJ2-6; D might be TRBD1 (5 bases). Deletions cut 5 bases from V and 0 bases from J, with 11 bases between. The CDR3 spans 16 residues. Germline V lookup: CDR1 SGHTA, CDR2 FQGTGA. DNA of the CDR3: TGTGCCAGCAGCCCCTTACAGGTCTCTGGGGCCAACGTCCTGACTTTC. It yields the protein CASSPLQVSGANVLTF.

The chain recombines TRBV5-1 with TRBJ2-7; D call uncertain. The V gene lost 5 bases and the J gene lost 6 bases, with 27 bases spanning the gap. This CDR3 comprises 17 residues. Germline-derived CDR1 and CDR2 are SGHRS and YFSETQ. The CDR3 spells CASSLASSSDSIVEQYF. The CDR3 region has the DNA TGCGCCAGCAGTCTGGCCTCATCGTCCGATTCGATAGTCGAGCAGTACTTC. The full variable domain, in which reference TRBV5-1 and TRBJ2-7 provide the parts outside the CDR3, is KAGVTQTPRYLIKTRGQQVTLSCSPISGHRSVSWYQQTPGQGLQFLFEYFSETQRNKGNFPGRFSGRQFSNSRSEMNVSTLELGDSALYLCASSLASSSDSIVEQYFGPGTRLTVT.

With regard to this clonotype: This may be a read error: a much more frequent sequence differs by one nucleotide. CDR3 nucleotides: TGCGCCATCCCCCACCGACAGGTAACCTGCGAGCAGTACTTC. This gives the protein CAIPHRQVTCEQYF. The rearrangement uses TRBV5-1 and TRBJ2-7, with TRBD1 as a possible D gene (6 bases). Germline V lookup: CDR1 SGHRS, CDR2 YFSETQ. V dropped 9 bases and J dropped 6 bases, with 22 bases sitting between them. The CDR3 has 14 residues. Based on the CDR3 plus reference TRBV5-1 and TRBJ2-7, the full variable domain is KAGVTQTPRYLIKTRGQQVTLSCSPISGHRSVSWYQQTPGQGLQFLFEYFSETQRNKGNFPGRFSGRQFSNSRSEMNVSTLELGDSALYLCAIPHRQVTCEQYFGPGTRLTVT.

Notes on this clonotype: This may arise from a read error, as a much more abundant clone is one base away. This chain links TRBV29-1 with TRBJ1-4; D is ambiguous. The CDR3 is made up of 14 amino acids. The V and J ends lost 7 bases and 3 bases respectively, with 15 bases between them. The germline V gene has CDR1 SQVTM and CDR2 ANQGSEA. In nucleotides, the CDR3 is TGCAGCGCTTGGCTGGGCGCGGCTAATGAAAAACTGTTTTTT. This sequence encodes CSAWLGAANEKLFF. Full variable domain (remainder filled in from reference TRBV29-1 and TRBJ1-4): SAVISQKPSRDICQRGTSLTIQCQVDSQVTMMFWYRQQPGQSLTLIATANQGSEATYESGFVIDKFPISRPNLTFSTLTVSNMSPEDSSIYLCSAWLGAANEKLFFGSGTQLSVL.

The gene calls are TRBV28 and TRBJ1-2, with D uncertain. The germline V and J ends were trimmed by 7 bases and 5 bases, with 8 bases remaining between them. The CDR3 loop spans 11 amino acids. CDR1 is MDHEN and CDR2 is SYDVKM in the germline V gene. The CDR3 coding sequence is TGTGCCAGCAACAGATTATATGGCTACACCTTC. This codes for CASNRLYGYTF.

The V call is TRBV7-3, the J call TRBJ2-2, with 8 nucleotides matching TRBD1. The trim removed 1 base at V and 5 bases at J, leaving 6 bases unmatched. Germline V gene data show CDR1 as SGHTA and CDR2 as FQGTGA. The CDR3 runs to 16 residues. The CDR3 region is CASSLRGDRGTGELFF. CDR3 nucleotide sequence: TGTGCCAGCAGCTTAAGAGGAGACAGGGGAACCGGGGAGCTGTTTTTT.

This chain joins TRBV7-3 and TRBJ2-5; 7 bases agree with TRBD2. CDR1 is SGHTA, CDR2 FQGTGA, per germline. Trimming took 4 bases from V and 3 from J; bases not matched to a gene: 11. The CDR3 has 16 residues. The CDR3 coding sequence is TGTGCCAGCAGCTCCCCTTCGAGAGCGGGAAAAGAGACCCAGTACTTC. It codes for CASSSPSRAGKETQYF.

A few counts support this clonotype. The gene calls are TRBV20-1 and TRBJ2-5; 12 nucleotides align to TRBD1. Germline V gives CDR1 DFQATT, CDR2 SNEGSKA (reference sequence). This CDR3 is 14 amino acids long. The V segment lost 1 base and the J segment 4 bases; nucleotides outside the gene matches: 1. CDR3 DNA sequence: TGCAGTGCTAGAGGGGACAGGGGGCGAGAGACCCAGTACTTC. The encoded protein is CSARGDRGRETQYF.

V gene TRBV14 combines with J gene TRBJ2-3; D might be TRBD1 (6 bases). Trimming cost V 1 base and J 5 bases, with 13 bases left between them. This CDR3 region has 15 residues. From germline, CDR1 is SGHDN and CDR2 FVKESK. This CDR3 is CASSQGAQGIDTQYF. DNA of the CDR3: TGTGCCAGCAGCCAAGGAGCCCAGGGGATAGATACGCAGTATTTT.

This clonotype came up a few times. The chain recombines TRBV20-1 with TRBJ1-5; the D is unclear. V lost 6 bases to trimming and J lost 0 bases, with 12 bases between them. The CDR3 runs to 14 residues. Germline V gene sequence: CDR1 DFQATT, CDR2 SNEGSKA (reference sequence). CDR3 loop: CSAPDPRSNQPQHF. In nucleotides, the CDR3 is TGCAGTGCACCCGACCCTCGTAGCAATCAGCCCCAGCATTTT.

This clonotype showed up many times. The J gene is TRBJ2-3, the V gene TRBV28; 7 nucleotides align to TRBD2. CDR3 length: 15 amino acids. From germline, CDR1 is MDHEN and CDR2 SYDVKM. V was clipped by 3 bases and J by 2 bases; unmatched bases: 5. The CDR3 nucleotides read TGTGCCAGCAGTTTCGCGGGAGCTATCACAGATACGCAGTATTTT. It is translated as CASSFAGAITDTQYF. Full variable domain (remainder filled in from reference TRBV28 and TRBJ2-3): DVKVTQSSRYLVKRTGEKVFLECVQDMDHENMFWYRQDPGLGLRLIYFSYDVKMKEKGDIPEGYSVSREKKERFSLILESASTNQTSMYLCASSFAGAITDTQYFGPGTRLTVL.

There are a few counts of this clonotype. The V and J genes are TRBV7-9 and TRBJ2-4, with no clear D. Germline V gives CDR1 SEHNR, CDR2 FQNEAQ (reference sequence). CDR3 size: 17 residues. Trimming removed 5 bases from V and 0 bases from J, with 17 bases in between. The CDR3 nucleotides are TGTGCCAGCAGCCCGCCGTTGCGTGACTTAGCCAAAAACATTCAGTACTTC. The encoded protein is CASSPPLRDLAKNIQYF.

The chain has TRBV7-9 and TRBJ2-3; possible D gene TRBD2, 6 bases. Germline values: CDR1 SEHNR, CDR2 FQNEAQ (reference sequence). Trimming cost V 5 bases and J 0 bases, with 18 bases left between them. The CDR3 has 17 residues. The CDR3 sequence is CASSPQGSGLSTDTQYF. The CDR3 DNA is TGTGCCAGCAGCCCCCAAGGCAGCGGGCTGAGCACAGATACGCAGTATTTT.

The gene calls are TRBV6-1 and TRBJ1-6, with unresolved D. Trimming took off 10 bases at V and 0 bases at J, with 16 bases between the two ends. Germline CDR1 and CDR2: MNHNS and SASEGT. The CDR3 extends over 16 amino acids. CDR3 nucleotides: TGTGCCATCCCATTGGACCCCCGCTCCTATAATTCACCCCTCCACTTT. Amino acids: CAIPLDPRSYNSPLHF.

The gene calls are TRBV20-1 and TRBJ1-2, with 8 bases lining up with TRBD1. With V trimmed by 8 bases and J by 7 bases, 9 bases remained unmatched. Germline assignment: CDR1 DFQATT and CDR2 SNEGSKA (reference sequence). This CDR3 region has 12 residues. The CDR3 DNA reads TGCAGTACTGCACAGGGGGATGGTGGCTACACCTTC. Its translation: CSTAQGDGGYTF.

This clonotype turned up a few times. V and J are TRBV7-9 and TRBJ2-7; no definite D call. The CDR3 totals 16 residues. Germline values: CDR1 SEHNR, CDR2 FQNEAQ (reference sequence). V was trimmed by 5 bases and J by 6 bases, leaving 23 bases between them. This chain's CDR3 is CASSPPRITLETEQYF. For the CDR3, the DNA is TGTGCCAGCAGCCCTCCAAGAATTACGTTGGAAACCGAGCAGTACTTC.

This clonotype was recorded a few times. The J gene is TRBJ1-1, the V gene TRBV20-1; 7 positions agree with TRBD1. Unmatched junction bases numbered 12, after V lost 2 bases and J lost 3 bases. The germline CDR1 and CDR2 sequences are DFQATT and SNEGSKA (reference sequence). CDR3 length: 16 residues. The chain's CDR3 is CSARSTGEREDTEAFF. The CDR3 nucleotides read TGCAGTGCTAGAAGCACAGGGGAGCGGGAGGACACTGAAGCTTTCTTT.

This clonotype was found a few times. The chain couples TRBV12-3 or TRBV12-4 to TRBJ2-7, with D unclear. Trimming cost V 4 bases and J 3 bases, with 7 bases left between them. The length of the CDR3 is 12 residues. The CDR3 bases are TGTGCCAGCAGTTCACTGGACTACGAGCAGTACTTC. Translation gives CASSSLDYEQYF.

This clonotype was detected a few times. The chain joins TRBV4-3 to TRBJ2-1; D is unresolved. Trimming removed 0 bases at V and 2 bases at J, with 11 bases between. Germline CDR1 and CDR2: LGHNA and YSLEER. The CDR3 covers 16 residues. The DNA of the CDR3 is TGCGCCAGCAGCCAAGATTGGCGGCTAGCCTACAATGAGCAGTTCTTC. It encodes CASSQDWRLAYNEQFF.